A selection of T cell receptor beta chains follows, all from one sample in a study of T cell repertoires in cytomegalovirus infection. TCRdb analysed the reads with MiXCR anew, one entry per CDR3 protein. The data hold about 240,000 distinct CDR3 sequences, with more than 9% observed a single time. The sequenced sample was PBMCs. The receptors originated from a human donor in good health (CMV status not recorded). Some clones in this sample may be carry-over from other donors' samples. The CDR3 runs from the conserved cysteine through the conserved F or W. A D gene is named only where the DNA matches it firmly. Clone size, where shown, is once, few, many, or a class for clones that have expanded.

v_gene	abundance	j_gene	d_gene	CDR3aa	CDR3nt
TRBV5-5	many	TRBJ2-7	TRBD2	CASSLSSGNKYEQYF	TGTGCCAGCAGCTTGTCTAGCGGGAATAAATACGAGCAGTACTTC
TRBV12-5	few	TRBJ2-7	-	CARQGAHEQYF	TGTGCTAGACAGGGCGCCCACGAGCAGTACTTC
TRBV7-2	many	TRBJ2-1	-	CASSPSSYNEQFF	TGTGCCAGCAGCCCGAGCTCCTACAATGAGCAGTTCTTC
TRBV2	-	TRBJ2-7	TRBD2	CASAGGASYEQYF	TGTGCCAGCGCGGGGGGTGCTTCCTACGAGCAGTACTTC
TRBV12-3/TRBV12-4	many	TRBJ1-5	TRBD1	CASRAYGTARNQPQHF	TGTGCCAGCAGAGCCTACGGGACAGCTCGCAATCAGCCCCAGCATTTT
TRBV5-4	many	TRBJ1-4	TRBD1	CASSGRTGNNEKLFF	TGTGCCAGCAGCGGGAGGACAGGAAATAATGAAAAACTGTTTTTT
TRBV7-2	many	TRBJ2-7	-	CASSLEGGLIYEQYF	TGTGCCAGCAGCTTAGAAGGCGGGCTAATCTACGAGCAGTACTTC
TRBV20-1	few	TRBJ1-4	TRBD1	CSARDPDREMEKLFF	TGCAGTGCTAGAGATCCCGACAGGGAAATGGAAAAACTGTTTTTT
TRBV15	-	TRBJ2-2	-	CATSREEGHGELFF	TGTGCCACCAGCAGAGAGGAAGGGCACGGGGAGCTGTTTTTT
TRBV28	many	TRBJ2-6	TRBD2	CASSTPGLAGPGANVLTF	TGTGCCAGCAGTACTCCGGGACTAGCGGGACCTGGGGCCAACGTCCTGACTTTC
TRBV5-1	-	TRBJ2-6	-	CASSLAGDSGANVLTF	TGCGCCAGCAGCTTGGCGGGAGACTCTGGGGCCAACGTCCTGACTTTC
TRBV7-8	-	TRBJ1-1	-	CASSLGGRLNTEAFF	TGTGCCAGCAGCTTAGGGGGCAGGCTGAACACTGAAGCTTTCTTT
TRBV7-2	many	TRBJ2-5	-	CASSPNREVETQYF	TGTGCCAGCAGCCCGAACAGGGAGGTAGAGACCCAGTACTTC
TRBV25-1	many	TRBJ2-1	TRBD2	CASSDPGTSGRRNEQFF	TGTGCCAGCAGTGACCCAGGGACTAGCGGGAGGAGGAATGAGCAGTTCTTC
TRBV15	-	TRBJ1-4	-	CATRRSRNPNEKLFF	TGTGCCACCCGGAGATCGAGGAATCCTAATGAAAAACTGTTTTTT
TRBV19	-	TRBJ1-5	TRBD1	CASSGTVEQPQHF	TGTGCCAGTAGCGGGACAGTTGAACAGCCCCAGCATTTT
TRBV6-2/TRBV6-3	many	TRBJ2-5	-	CASTNGKTQYF	TGTGCCAGCACCAATGGGAAGACCCAGTACTTC
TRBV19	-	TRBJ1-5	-	CASSPHGRNSNQPQHF	TGTGCCAGTAGCCCCCATGGTCGGAATAGCAATCAGCCCCAGCATTTT
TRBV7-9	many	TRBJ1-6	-	CASSWGDSPLHF	TGTGCCAGCAGCTGGGGAGATTCACCCCTCCACTTT
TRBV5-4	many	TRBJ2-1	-	CASSLGADSYNEQFF	TGTGCCAGCAGCCTCGGAGCGGATTCCTACAATGAGCAGTTCTTC
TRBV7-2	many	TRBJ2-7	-	CASSLALNKAGEQYF	TGTGCCAGCAGCTTAGCGTTAAACAAAGCCGGGGAGCAGTACTTC
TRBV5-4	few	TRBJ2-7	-	CASSLDPRGMMYEQYF	TGTGCCAGCAGCTTGGATCCCCGGGGAATGATGTACGAGCAGTACTTC
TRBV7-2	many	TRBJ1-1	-	CASSLVFPEVAEAFF	TGTGCCAGCAGCTTAGTCTTCCCTGAAGTTGCTGAAGCTTTCTTT
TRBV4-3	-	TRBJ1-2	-	CASSQGVGVGQAPNYGYTF	TGCGCCAGCAGCCAAGGAGTAGGAGTTGGGCAGGCGCCTAACTATGGCTACACCTTC
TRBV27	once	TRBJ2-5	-	CASSFRRQETQYF	TGTGCCAGCAGTTTCCGGAGGCAAGAGACCCAGTACTTC